This T cell receptor beta chain is from a study of blood T cell repertoires in COVID-19. In the study overall: COVID-19 samples, acute and convalescent, were from the United States, Italy and Spain. PBMCs, B-cell-depleted T cells, or T cells were the source of the cDNA or gDNA that made up the material.

Per the study methods: Estimation of nucleated cell counts relied on the amplification of reference gene primers. The assay was immunoSEQ multiplex PCR, and TCRdb's table has in-frame clones only and misses some. Clone size and the V and J calls come from that table; the DNA yielded D and trimming. The table records under 200,000 clones, roughly 77% of them present only once. V lost 0 bases and J lost 2, with 7 bases in between. The CDR3 is made up of 14 amino acids. The germline gives CDR1 LGHNA, CDR2 YNFKEQ. Sequencing was carried out using peripheral blood. The clonotype comes from a man between 65 and 79 years old with active or convalescent COVID-19. The V call is TRBV4-2, the J call TRBJ1-1, with a possible D match to TRBD1 (5 bases). The CDR3 reads CASSQDGANTEAFF. Written as DNA, the CDR3 is TGTGCCAGCAGCCAAGATGGGGCAAACACTGAAGCTTTCTTT.